This T cell receptor beta chain was sequenced for a study of blood T cell repertoires in COVID-19. At the level of the study: Donors in the United States, Italy and Spain gave samples during acute or convalescent COVID-19. The cDNA or gDNA used as material had been derived from T cells, B-cell-depleted T cells, or PBMCs.

The count of this clone is one. Trimming shortened V by 1 base and J by 0 bases, and 9 bases separated the two germline ends. CDR1 LGHDT and CDR2 YNNKEL come from the germline V gene (reference sequence). The CDR3 runs to 15 residues. Original analysis: Reference gene primer amplification yielded estimated nucleated cell counts. Assay used: immunoSEQ multiplex PCR; TCRdb lists only in-frame clones, some missing. V and J calls and clone size are as listed in that table; D and trimming were resolved from the DNA. This table holds about 210,000 clones, 89% found once. The source is a woman in her forties with acute or convalescent COVID-19. The J gene is TRBJ1-1, the V gene TRBV3-1 (or the pseudogene TRBV3-2), with D maybe TRBD1 (6 bases). The sample taken for sequencing was peripheral blood. The CDR3, as DNA: TGTGCCAGCAGCCAAGCCGGGACATTGAACACTGAAGCTTTCTTT. Translated: CASSQAGTLNTEAFF.